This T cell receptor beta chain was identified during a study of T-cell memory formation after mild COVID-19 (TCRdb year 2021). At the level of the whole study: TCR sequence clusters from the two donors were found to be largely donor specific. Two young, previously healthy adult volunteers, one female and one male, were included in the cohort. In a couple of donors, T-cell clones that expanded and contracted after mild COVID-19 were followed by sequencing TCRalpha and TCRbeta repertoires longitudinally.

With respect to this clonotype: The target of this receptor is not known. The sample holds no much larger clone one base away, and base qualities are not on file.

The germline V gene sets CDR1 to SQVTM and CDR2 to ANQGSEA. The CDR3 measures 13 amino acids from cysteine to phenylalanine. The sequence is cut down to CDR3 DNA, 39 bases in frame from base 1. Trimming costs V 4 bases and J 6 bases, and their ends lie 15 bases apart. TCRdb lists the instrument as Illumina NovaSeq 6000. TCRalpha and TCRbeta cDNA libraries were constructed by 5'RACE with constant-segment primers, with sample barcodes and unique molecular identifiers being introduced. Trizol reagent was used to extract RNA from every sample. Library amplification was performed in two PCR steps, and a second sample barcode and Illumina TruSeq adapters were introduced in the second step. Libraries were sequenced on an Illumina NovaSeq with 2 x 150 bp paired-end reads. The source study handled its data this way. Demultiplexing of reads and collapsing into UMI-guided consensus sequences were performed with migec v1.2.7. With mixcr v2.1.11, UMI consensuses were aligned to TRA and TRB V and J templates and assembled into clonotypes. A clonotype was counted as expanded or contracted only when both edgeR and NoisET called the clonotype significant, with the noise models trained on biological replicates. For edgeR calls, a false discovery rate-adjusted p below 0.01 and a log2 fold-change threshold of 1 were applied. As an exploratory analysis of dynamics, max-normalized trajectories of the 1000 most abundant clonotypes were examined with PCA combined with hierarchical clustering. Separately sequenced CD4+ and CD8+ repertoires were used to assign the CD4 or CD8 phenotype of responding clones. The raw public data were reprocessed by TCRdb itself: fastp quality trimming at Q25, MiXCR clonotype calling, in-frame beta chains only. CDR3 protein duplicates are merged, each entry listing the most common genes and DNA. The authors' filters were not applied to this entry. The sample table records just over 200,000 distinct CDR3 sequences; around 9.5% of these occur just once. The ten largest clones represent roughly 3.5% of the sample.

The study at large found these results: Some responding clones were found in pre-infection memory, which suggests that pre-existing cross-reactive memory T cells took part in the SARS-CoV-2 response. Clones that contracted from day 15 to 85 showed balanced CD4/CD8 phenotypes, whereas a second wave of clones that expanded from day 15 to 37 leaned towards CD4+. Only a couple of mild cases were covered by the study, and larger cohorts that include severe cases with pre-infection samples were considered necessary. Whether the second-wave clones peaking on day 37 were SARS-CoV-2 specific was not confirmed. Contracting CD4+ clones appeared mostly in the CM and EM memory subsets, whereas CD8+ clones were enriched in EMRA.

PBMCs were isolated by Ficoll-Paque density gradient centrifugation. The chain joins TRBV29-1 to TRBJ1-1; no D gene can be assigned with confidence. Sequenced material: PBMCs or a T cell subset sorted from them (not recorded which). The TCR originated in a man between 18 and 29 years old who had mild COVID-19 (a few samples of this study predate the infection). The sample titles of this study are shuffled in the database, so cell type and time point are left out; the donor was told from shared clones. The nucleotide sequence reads TGCAGCGTTGCCCCGGCCGGCAATGCTGAAGCTTTCTTT. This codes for CSVAPAGNAEAFF.